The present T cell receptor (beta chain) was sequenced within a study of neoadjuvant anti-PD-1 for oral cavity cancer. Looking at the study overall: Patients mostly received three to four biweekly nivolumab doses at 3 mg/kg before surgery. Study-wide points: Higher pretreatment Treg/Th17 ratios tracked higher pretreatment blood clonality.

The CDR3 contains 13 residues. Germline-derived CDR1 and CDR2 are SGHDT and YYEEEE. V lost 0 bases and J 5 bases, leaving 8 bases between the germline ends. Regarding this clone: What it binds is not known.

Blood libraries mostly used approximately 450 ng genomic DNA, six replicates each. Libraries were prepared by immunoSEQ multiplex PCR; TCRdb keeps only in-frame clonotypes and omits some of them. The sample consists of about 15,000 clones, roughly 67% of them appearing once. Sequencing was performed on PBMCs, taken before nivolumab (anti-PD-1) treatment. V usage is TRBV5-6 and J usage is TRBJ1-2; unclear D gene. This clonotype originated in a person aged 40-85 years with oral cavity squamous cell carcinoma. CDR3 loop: CASSLERRYGYTF. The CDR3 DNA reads TGTGCCAGCAGCTTGGAGCGGAGATATGGCTACACCTTC.